Presented here are 10 T cell receptor beta chains from one specimen sequenced in a study of OX40 agonist ivuxolimab in advanced cancers. Generated by immunoSEQ multiplex PCR, the TCRdb table keeps only in-frame clones and is missing some. The sample holds 65,000 to 85,000 clones, more than 70% seen once. Sequencing used CD4+ or CD8+ T cells sorted from blood, obtained in a trial of the OX40 agonist ivuxolimab. The receptors here all came from an adult with an advanced solid tumor such as melanoma, head and neck, liver or kidney cancer.

The V and J genes are TRBV18 and TRBJ2-1; D may be TRBD2 (6 bases). V was clipped by 0 bases and J by 8 bases, with 23 bases between them. This CDR3 has 18 amino acids. CDR1 is KGHSH and CDR2 is LQKENI in the germline V gene. The CDR3 bases are TGTGCCAGCTCACCACCGTGGAGGGGTGGGGTTATGGTCGATGAGCAGTTCTTC. This sequence encodes CASSPPWRGGVMVDEQFF.

The chain carries TRBV18 and TRBJ2-7, with D uncertain. The CDR3 length is 15 residues. The V gene's germline CDR1 is KGHSH and CDR2 LQKENI. V was clipped by 6 bases and J by 1 base, with 16 bases between them. DNA of the CDR3: TGTGCCAGCTCCTGGGCGGATGGCATGTCCTACGAGCAGTACTTC. This translates into CASSWADGMSYEQYF.

Written as DNA, the CDR3 is TGCGCCAGCAGCTTAGGGGGCGGAGAATATGGCTACACCTTC. Its translation: CASSLGGGEYGYTF. The chain recombines TRBV5-1 with TRBJ1-2; 7 bases line up with TRBD1. This CDR3 contains 14 residues. V lost 2 bases to trimming and J lost 5 bases; unmatched junction nucleotides: 6. The germline CDR1 and CDR2 sequences are SGHRS and YFSETQ.

The V call is TRBV9, the J call TRBJ2-7, with 7 positions matching TRBD2. With V trimmed by 0 bases and J by 1 base, 4 bases remained unmatched. Germline V CDR1 and CDR2: SGDLS, YYNGEE. The CDR3 covers 15 residues. CDR3 region: CASSVASGHSYEQYF. The CDR3 nucleotides read TGTGCCAGCAGCGTAGCTAGCGGCCATTCCTACGAGCAGTACTTC.

The chain links TRBV7-2 to TRBJ1-3, with a weak D call TRBD1 (6 bases). V was clipped by 0 bases and J by 4 bases, with 13 bases between them. The CDR3 sequence is 16 residues long. CDR1 and CDR2 from the germline V gene are SGHTA and FQGNSA. CDR3 sequence: CASSLAQGFTGNTIYF. In DNA, the CDR3 is TGTGCCAGCAGCTTAGCACAGGGTTTTACCGGAAACACCATATATTTT.

This chain connects TRBV7-2 to TRBJ2-1, with 8 nucleotides matching TRBD1. Germline V gene data show CDR1 as SGHTA and CDR2 as FQGNSA. There are 15 residues in the CDR3. J gave up 4 bases and V 5 bases, and 7 bases lay outside the gene matches. The CDR3, as DNA: TGTGCCAGCAGCACCCGGACAGGGCTGTACAATGAGCAGTTCTTC. This sequence encodes CASSTRTGLYNEQFF.

The V and J genes are TRBV7-2 and TRBJ1-2; TRBD1 might be the D (6 bases). The CDR3 has 12 residues. Germline CDR1 and CDR2: SGHTA and FQGNSA. The V gene lost 5 bases and the J gene lost 7 bases, with 11 bases spanning the gap. The CDR3 is CASSLLQGGYTF. The CDR3 DNA sequence: TGTGCCAGCAGCCTCTTACAGGGTGGCTACACCTTC.

In the case of this clone: One end of the junction fails to match germline, which may point to a read error. This chain links TRBV4-1 with TRBJ1-5; 7 bases agree with TRBD1. The CDR3 totals 17 residues. Germline CDR1 and CDR2: MGHRA and YSYEKL. Here the CDR3 DNA reads TGCGCCAGCAGCCAAGCCGAGGGACAGTGGGGCAAGCAGCCCCAGCATTTT. It yields the protein CASSQAEGQWGKQPQHF.

The chain uses TRBV30 and TRBJ2-1; D remains ambiguous. Germline CDR1 and CDR2: GTSNPN and SVGIG (reference sequence). The CDR3 has 11 amino acids. Trimming took off 0 bases at V and 12 bases at J, with 9 bases between the two ends. The CDR3 DNA reads as TGTGCCTGGAGTGTACGGGTTCGGCAGTTCTTC. As protein: CAWSVRVRQFF.

The chain has TRBV6-6 and TRBJ2-5; D is undetermined. Germline assignment: CDR1 MNHNY and CDR2 SVGAGI (reference sequence). Trimming cost V 3 bases and J 5 bases, with 7 bases left between them. There are 12 residues in the CDR3. Written as DNA, the CDR3 is TGTGCCAGCAGTTATGGCGTGGAGACCCAGTACTTC. Protein sequence: CASSYGVETQYF.